This TCR beta chain was sequenced in a study of T cell responses to AZD1222 COVID-19 vaccine. Notes on the study in general: Sampled repertoires all dated from after the peak T cell response. Once two AZD1222 doses were given, Spike-specific TCR breadth and depth went up. Clonal diversity may have been underestimated, and the donors were mostly white British, with more females than males. Across the whole spike, CD4 TCRs peaked at regions 160-218 and 743-854.

Clones were read by immunoSEQ multiplex PCR, and TCRdb kept only the in-frame ones, dropping some. Seen here are approximately 170,000 clones, around 90% observed once, and the top ten hold about 4.4%. With 2 bases removed from V and 4 bases from J, the gap between germline ends came to 14 bases. CDR1 is MNHEY and CDR2 is SVGEGT in the germline V gene. The CDR3 consists of 15 residues. With respect to this clone: The antigen is unknown.

The rearrangement joins TRBV6-2 or TRBV6-3 to TRBJ2-5; tentative D call: TRBD1 (5 bases). The source is an adult in good health. The sample was peripheral blood, taken on day 0 of AZD1222 vaccination. CDR3 in DNA: TGTGCCAGCAGTTACCCCCCTGGGGCCGTAGAGACCCAGTACTTC. Its translation is CASSYPPGAVETQYF.